Listed here are 14 T cell receptor beta chains from one sample, sequenced in a study of siplizumab effects on memory and regulatory T cells. Using immunoSEQ multiplex PCR, the repertoire was profiled, and TCRdb retains in-frame clones only, with some absent. The table shows 100,000 or so clones, with over 85% occurring only once. The specimen was non-Treg CD4+ T cells sorted from blood. These receptor sequences come from a human donor in good health.

V gene TRBV5-4 combines with J gene TRBJ1-2; D remains unclear. Trimming shortened V by 1 base and J by 5 bases, and 12 bases separated the two germline ends. Germline-derived CDR1 and CDR2 are SGHNT and YYREEE (reference sequence). The CDR3 is 14 amino acids. The CDR3 DNA reads as TGTGCCAGCAGCTTGAAGGGTCTGGAGTATGGCTACACCTTC. Translated, it gives CASSLKGLEYGYTF.

The CDR3 nucleotides read TGTGCCAGCAGTTCCTACAGCCGAAGACCCTCAACTAACGAGCAGTACTTC. Translation: CASSSYSRRPSTNEQYF. The rearrangement uses TRBV27 and TRBJ2-7; D is unresolved. From germline, CDR1 is MNHEY and CDR2 SMNVEV (reference sequence). V lost 4 bases and J 5 bases, leaving 24 bases between the germline ends. This CDR3 contains 17 residues.

This chain uses TRBV6-5 with TRBJ1-2; possibly TRBD1 for D (5 bases). V shed 5 bases and J shed 4 bases, with 14 bases lying between them. The CDR3 extends over 14 amino acids. Germline values: CDR1 MNHEY, CDR2 SVGAGI. The CDR3 protein is CASSRSREAYGYTF. CDR3 nucleotides: TGTGCCAGCAGTCGATCCAGGGAGGCCTATGGCTACACCTTC.

The chain recombines TRBV14 with TRBJ1-3; no clear D. Germline CDR1 and CDR2: SGHDN and FVKESK. Trimming left V 6 bases short and J 0 bases short, with 6 bases between. The CDR3 has 13 amino acids. DNA of the CDR3: TGTGCCAGCAGTCGGAACTCTGGAAACACCATATATTTT. Translating it yields CASSRNSGNTIYF.

This clone appeared a single time. The chain has TRBV4-1 and TRBJ2-5; perhaps D is TRBD1 or TRBD2 (6 bases each). V lost 6 bases to trimming and J lost 5 bases, with 13 bases between them. Per germline, CDR1 MGHRA and CDR2 YSYEKL. CDR3 length equals 13 residues. The CDR3 nucleotides are TGCGCCAGCAGTAGGGGGGCCGGGGAGACCCAGTACTTC. Translation gives CASSRGAGETQYF.

As DNA, the CDR3 is TGTGCCAGCAGCTTCTGGCAGGCCATCAACGAGCAGTACTTC. Protein: CASSFWQAINEQYF. V usage is TRBV5-5 and J usage is TRBJ2-7; no clear D gene. The length of the CDR3 is 14 residues. Germline loops: CDR1 SGHKS, CDR2 YYEKEE (reference sequence). V was cut by 2 bases and J by 5 bases, with 14 bases left in between.

This sequence joins TRBV19 and TRBJ1-4; D is possibly TRBD1 (5 bases). The CDR3 contains 13 residues. The germline CDR1 and CDR2 sequences are LNHDA and SQIVND (reference sequence). The germline V and J ends were trimmed by 9 bases and 4 bases, with 12 bases remaining between them. CDR3 amino acids: CASLEGNNEKLFF. CDR3 DNA: TGTGCCAGCCTCGAGGGGAATAATGAAAAACTGTTTTTT.

This rearrangement joins TRBV19 to TRBJ1-5; D is perhaps TRBD1 (5 bases). Trimming removed 8 bases at V and 3 bases at J, with 8 bases between. The CDR3 loop spans 12 amino acids. CDR1 is LNHDA, CDR2 SQIVND, per germline (reference sequence). The DNA of the CDR3 is TGTGCCAGTGCGGGGACCAATCAGCCCCAGCATTTT. Its translation is CASAGTNQPQHF. Filled out from reference TRBV19 and TRBJ1-5, the complete variable domain reads DGGITQSPKYLFRKEGQNVTLSCEQNLNHDAMYWYRQDPGQGLRLIYYSQIVNDFQKGDIAEGYSVSREKKESFPLTVTSAQKNPTAFYLCASAGTNQPQHFGDGTRLSIL.

The J gene is TRBJ2-3, the V gene TRBV7-9, with D hard to call. The CDR3 spans 12 residues. Germline assignment: CDR1 SEHNR and CDR2 FQNEAQ (reference sequence). Trimming stripped 9 bases from V and 2 bases from J, with 9 bases between. Here the CDR3 reads CASRDFTDTQYF. DNA for the CDR3: TGTGCCAGTAGGGATTTCACAGATACGCAGTATTTT.

The J gene is TRBJ2-7, the V gene TRBV18, with 7 bases that match TRBD1. Unmatched junction bases numbered 8, after V lost 6 bases and J lost 0 bases. Looked up from germline, CDR1 is KGHSH and CDR2 is LQKENI. The CDR3 extends over 15 amino acids. Written as DNA, the CDR3 is TGTGCCAGCTCTACAGGGGAGACGAGCTCCTACGAGCAGTACTTC. This codes for CASSTGETSSYEQYF.

The V and J genes are TRBV6-6 and TRBJ1-5, with 7 bases lining up with TRBD1. Germline CDR1 is MNHNY and CDR2 is SVGAGI (reference sequence). CDR3 size: 15 residues. J lost 0 bases, V lost 6 bases, and 5 bases had no gene match. Written as DNA, the CDR3 is TGTGCCAGCAGGCCAGGGACAGATAGCAATCAGCCCCAGCATTTT. Protein product: CASRPGTDSNQPQHF.

V usage is TRBV11-2 and J usage is TRBJ2-1, with 16 bases identical to TRBD2. The CDR3 is made up of 17 amino acids. Germline CDR1 SGHAT, CDR2 FQNNGV. CDR3 in DNA: TGTGCTACGCCCGGGACTAGCGGGGGGGCCGCCTACAATGAGCAGTTCTTC. It translates to CATPGTSGGAAYNEQFF.

This clone was observed once. The gene calls are TRBV21-1 and TRBJ2-3; the DNA was not compared with TRBD2, the D call given in the table. TRBV21-1 is designated a pseudogene. The CDR3 sequence is 20 residues long. The CDR3, as DNA: TGTGCCAGCAGCAATCATCATCATCCATTCTTTAAGCCCAACACAGATACGCAGTATTTT. This sequence encodes CASSNHHHPFFKPNTDTQYF.

This chain links TRBV6-1 with TRBJ2-2; D is unclear. V was pared by 1 base and J by 9 bases, with 6 bases between. The CDR3 is 12 amino acids. Germline assignment: CDR1 MNHNS and CDR2 SASEGT. As DNA, the CDR3 is TGTGCCAGCAGTGAAGATAGGAGGGAGCTGTTTTTT. It is translated as CASSEDRRELFF.